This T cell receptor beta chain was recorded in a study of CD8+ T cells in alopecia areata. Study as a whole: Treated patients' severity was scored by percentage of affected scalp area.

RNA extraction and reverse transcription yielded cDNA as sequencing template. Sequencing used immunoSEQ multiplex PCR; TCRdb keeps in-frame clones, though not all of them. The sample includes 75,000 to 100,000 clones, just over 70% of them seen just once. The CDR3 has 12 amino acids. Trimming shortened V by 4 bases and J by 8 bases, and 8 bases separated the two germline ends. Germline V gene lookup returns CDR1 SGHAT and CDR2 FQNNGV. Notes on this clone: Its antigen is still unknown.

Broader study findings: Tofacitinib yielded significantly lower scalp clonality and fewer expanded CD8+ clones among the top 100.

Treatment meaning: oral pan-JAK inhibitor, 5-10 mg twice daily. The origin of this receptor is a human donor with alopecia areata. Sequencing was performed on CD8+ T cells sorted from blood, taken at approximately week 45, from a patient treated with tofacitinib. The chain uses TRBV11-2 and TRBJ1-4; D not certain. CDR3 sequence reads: CASSSGGEKLFF. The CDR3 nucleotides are TGTGCCAGCAGCTCCGGTGGGGAAAAACTGTTTTTT.